What follows describes a single T cell receptor beta chain. This clone was seen a few times. No antigen is known for it. No base-level quality is on record; no much larger clone is a single base apart. Each donor gave one peripheral blood draw, averaging approximately 0.12 L, which was collected into heparinised tubes. A BD FACSAria II was used to sort naive, central memory, regulatory and stem cell-like memory CD4+ T cells with a panel that included CD45RO, CCR7, CD25, CD127, CD95 and CD27. Purity was above 98% for every sorted population. PBMCs were isolated immediately by Lymphoprep density gradient centrifugation and stained directly without culture. To minimize batch effects, samples were stained and sorted in pairs, one healthy donor with one patient per experiment. These data originate in a study of beta chain features in type 1 diabetes (dated by TCRdb to the late 2010s). Regarding the complete study: No differences in mean age, gender distribution, total cell number or subset yield were found between patients and healthy donors. A total of 90 million to 120 million sorted cells were examined across all samples, and a strong correlation was observed between cell number per subset and RNA yield. The study compared TCRB repertoires of sorted circulating CD4+ T cell subsets between recently diagnosed type 1 diabetes patients and matched healthy donors. Regulatory and stem cell-like memory subsets were isolated from only 8 patients and roughly eight healthy donors, whereas naive and central memory subsets came from all 30 or so donors.

The entire isolated RNA was reverse transcribed using the High Capacity cDNA Reverse Transcription Kit, and thus expressed TCRB transcripts were sequenced. Naive, central memory and regulatory T cell samples underwent deep immunoSEQ sequencing, averaging around 3.9 million total reads per sample. Sorted cells were lysed in RLT buffer and RNA was extracted with DNase-treated RNeasy Micro or Mini kits, depending on cell number. Each cell subset was processed separately to prevent cross-contamination, with patient and healthy donor samples processed together. TCRB sequences were amplified from cDNA with the immunoSEQ multiplex PCR, producing 87-bp fragments spanning the CDR3 region. Sequencing of the amplicons was performed on the Illumina HiSeq platform. Processing in the source paper ran as follows. PCR bias was corrected computationally using synthetic template baselines, and reads within Hamming distance 2 were collapsed, with unmergeable singletons discarded. Reads were aligned against IMGT to assign V, D and J genes, CDR3 length and insertions or deletions at six rearrangement sites. Within each subset, clonotype counts were normalized to sorted cell number, after which true diversity and Gini coefficients were computed with the tcR R package. Repertoire sharing was quantified using the overlap coefficient calculated on TCRB nucleotide sequences. Out-of-frame TCRB sequences from naive cells were analyzed as a proxy for the pre-selection repertoire. TCRdb took over this immuneACCESS table, retaining in-frame rearrangements with V and J assigned. Such tables are incomplete; in checked studies, under half of the missing clones stem from an unresolved V gene, and the remainder is unexplained. D and trimming were read from the DNA, whereas the V and J calls and clone size are those reported in that table. Present in this sample are hundreds of thousands of clones, approximately 12% of which were seen just once. Jointly, the top ten make up approximately 0.015% of the sample.

V loses 2 bases at its end and J loses 2 bases; junction bases beyond the gene matches: 6. The CDR3 goes from the cysteine to the phenylalanine over 15 residues. This entry keeps only the CDR3 DNA: 45 bases, framed from base 1. CDR1 SGHTA and CDR2 FQGNSA are derived from the germline V gene. Paper-wide results and their limitations: In all four CD4+ subsets, TCRB CDR3 length was moderately but significantly shorter in type 1 diabetes patients. Naive, central memory and regulatory TCRB repertoires appeared more similar among patients than among healthy donors. Because small numbers of individuals were included in the HLA sub-analyses, any influence of HLA type on TCRB rearrangement was left unresolved. At VDJ recombination sites, patients with type 1 diabetes made fewer insertions and deleted more nucleotides, a pattern implying thymic rearrangement abnormalities. Because cDNA rather than genomic DNA was sequenced, highly expressing activated cells could have been over-represented, although no difference in activation and CD3 levels was found between groups. PCR may preferentially amplify shorter templates, but because patient and control samples were amplified and corrected together, any resulting skew would affect both groups equally.

The chain links TRBV7-2 with TRBJ2-7; 7 junctional bases match TRBD2. Sequencing used naive CD4+ T cells from blood. Per the publication, the cell subset or site label means: true naive CD4+ T cells. The receptor was derived from a man younger than 30 in good health. The CDR3 region: CASSLNPSGTYEQYF. The nucleotide sequence is TGTGCCAGCAGCTTAAATCCTAGCGGAACCTACGAGCAGTACTTC.